This TCR beta chain is drawn from a study of somatic mutations in cytotoxic T cells in rheumatoid arthritis. Some clones are missing from TCRdb's copy, which holds only in-frame ones; the method was immunoSEQ multiplex PCR. The table has some 35,000 clones, under 90% seen once. Germline-derived CDR1 and CDR2 are MNHEY and SMNVEV (reference sequence). Germline trimming cut 5 bases from V and 5 bases from J; bases unmatched to any gene: 10. This CDR3 region has 15 residues. General study points: Exceedance of 20% of CD8+ cells by the largest CD8+ clone occurred in about an eighth of the 65 patients.

Turning to this clone: As yet, its antigen is unknown.

This sequence was found in a man aged 35 to 55 in good health. The rearrangement uses TRBV27 and TRBJ2-5; TRBD2 matches at 8 bases. Specimen: CD8+ T cells sorted from blood. For the CDR3, the DNA is TGTGCCAGCAGTCCATTAGCGGGATGGCAGGAGACCCAGTACTTC. It yields the protein CASSPLAGWQETQYF.